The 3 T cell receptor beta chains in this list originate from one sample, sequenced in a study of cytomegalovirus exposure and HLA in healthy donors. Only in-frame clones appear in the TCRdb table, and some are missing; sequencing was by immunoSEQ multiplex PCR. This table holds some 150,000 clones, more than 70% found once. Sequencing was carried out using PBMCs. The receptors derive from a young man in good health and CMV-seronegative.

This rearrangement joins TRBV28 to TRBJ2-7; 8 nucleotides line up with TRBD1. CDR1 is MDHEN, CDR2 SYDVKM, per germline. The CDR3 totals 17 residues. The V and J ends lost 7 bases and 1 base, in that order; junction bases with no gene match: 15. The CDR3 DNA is TGTGCCAGCACCCCAGGGTTCAGGGGGCGAGTATCCTACGAGCAGTACGTC. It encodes CASTPGFRGRVSYEQYV.

As DNA, the CDR3 is TGCGCCAGCAGCTTAACTAGCGGGGGGCGCGACAATGAGCAGTTCTTC. Protein: CASSLTSGGRDNEQFF. The chain has TRBV5-1 and TRBJ2-1; 12 positions agree with TRBD2. Trimming at V came to 2 bases and at J to 5 bases, leaving 5 bases not matched to a gene. The CDR3 sequence is 16 residues long. Germline CDR1 reads SGHRS; CDR2 reads YFSETQ.

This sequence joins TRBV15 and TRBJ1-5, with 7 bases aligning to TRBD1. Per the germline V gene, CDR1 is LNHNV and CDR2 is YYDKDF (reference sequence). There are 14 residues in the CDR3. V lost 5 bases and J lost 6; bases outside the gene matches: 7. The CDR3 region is CATSWSRGRQPQHF. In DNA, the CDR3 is TGTGCCACCAGCTGGAGTAGGGGGCGTCAGCCCCAGCATTTT.